This TCR beta chain stems from a study of OX40 agonist ivuxolimab in advanced cancers. Study background: A diagnosis of hepatocellular carcinoma, melanoma, renal cell or head and neck cancer was present in dose-escalation patients. Past anti-PD-1, anti-PD-L1 or anti-CTLA-4 therapy was accepted, and approximately 40% had received some.

The table came from immunoSEQ multiplex PCR; TCRdb's copy has only in-frame clones and leaves some out. Of some 51,000 clones listed, approximately 84% are singletons. Remarks on this clone: Antigen: not known.

V lost 1 base and J 2 bases, leaving 2 bases between the germline ends. CDR1 is SGDLS and CDR2 is YYNGEE in the germline V gene. The CDR3 is 12 amino acids. Study observations and caveats: In the expanded peripheral T cells, antigen specificity was never determined. Patients with a partial response at 0.1-3.0 mg/kg had among the lowest clonal expansion.

This receptor was obtained from an adult with an advanced solid tumor such as melanoma, head and neck, liver or kidney cancer. The V gene is TRBV9, the J gene TRBJ2-3, with D unresolved. Sequenced here: CD4+ or CD8+ T cells sorted from blood, sampled in a trial of the OX40 agonist ivuxolimab. The CDR3, as DNA: TGTGCCAGCAGCGTATTCACAGATACGCAGTATTTT. Translating it yields CASSVFTDTQYF.